This T cell receptor (beta chain) is drawn from a study of blood T cell repertoires in COVID-19. Whole-study context: COVID-19 samples, acute and convalescent, were from the United States, Italy and Spain.

CDR1 and CDR2 from the germline V gene are SGHTA and FQGNSA. The V end lost 0 bases, the J end lost 5 bases, and 7 bases lay between the germline ends. CDR3 length: 14 residues. Original processing methods: Estimates of nucleated cell counts were drawn from the amplification of reference gene primers. Data came from immunoSEQ multiplex PCR; TCRdb stores just in-frame clones and leaves some out. V and J calls plus clone size are reproduced from that table; the DNA served to infer D and trimming. In the table there are more than 300,000 clones, 85% to 90% of which are singletons. The chain combines TRBV7-2 with TRBJ2-2; unclear D gene. This receptor was obtained from a woman aged 40 to 55 with COVID-19, enrolled during active disease. Input material: peripheral blood. CDR3 bases: TGTGCCAGCAGCTTAGCGGTTGCGACCGGGGAGCTGTTTTTT. This sequence encodes CASSLAVATGELFF.